This T cell receptor (beta chain) originates from a study of T cell responses to AZD1222 COVID-19 vaccine. In the case of this clone: The antigen is unknown.

The method was immunoSEQ multiplex PCR; TCRdb's version includes in-frame clones alone and lacks a portion of them. The table has about 120,000 clones, 85% to 90% seen once. Overall study results and limits: Samples come after the peak T cell response, not at day 14. Reports say nearly half of spike-specific TCRs go after unmutated variant regions. Spike-specific TCR depth and breadth grew after two AZD1222 doses. Donors were chiefly white British, with a greater number of females, and clonal diversity was perhaps underestimated.

CDR1 and CDR2 (germline): LGHNT, FRNRAP. This CDR3 has 15 residues. V was clipped by 1 base and J by 5 bases; unmatched bases: 6. This sequence joins TRBV12-5 and TRBJ2-5; 8 bases are shared with TRBD2. The starting material was peripheral blood, obtained on day 0 of AZD1222 vaccination. The source of this sequence is an adult in good health. The CDR3 DNA reads TGTGCTAGTGGTTTGGCATCGCCGGGGGGGGAGACCCAGTACTTC. The encoded protein is CASGLASPGGETQYF.